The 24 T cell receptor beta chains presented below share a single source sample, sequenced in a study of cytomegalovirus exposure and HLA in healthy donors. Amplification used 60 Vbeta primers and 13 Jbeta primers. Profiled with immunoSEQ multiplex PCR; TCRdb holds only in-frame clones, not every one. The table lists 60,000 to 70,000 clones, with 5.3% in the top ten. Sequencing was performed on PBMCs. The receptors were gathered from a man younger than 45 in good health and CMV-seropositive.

The CDR3, as DNA: TGTGCCAGCAGCTTAGTCGGAGGCGGTAGCAATCAGCCCCAGCATTTT. It encodes CASSLVGGGSNQPQHF. The V call is TRBV7-8, the J call TRBJ1-5; D ambiguous. Germline V lookup: CDR1 SGHVS, CDR2 FQNEAQ. Trimming took 1 base from V and 0 from J, leaving 10 bases between them. The CDR3 runs to 16 residues.

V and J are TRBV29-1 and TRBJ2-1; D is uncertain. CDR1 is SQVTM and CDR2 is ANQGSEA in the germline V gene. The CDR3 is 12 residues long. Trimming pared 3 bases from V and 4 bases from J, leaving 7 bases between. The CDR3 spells CSVESRYNEQFF. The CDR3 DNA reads TGCAGCGTTGAGTCTAGGTACAATGAGCAGTTCTTC.

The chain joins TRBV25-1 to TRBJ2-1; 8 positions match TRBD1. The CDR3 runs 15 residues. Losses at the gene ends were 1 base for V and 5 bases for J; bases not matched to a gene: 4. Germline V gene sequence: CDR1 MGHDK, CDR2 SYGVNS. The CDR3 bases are TGTGCCAGCAGTGAATCCCACAGGGGGGACAATGAGCAGTTCTTC. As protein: CASSESHRGDNEQFF.

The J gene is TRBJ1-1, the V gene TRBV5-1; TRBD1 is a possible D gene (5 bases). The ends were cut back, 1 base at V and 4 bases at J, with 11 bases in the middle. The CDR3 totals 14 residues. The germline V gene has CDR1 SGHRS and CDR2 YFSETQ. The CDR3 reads CASSLSGKGTEAFF. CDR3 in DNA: TGCGCCAGCAGCTTGTCAGGGAAGGGCACTGAAGCTTTCTTT.

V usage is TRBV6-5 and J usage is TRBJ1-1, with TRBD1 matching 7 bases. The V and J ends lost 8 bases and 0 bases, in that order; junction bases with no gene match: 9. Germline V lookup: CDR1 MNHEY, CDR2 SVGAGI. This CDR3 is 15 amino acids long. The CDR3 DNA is TGTGCCAGCTCCCGACAGGGTGGGATGAACACTGAAGCTTTCTTT. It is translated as CASSRQGGMNTEAFF.

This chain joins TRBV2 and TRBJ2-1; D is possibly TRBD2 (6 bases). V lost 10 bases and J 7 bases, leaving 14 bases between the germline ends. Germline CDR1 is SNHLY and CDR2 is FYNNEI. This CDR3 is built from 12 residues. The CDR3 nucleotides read TGTGCCATCCGGGACTTCGCGAATGAGCAGTTCTTC. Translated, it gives CAIRDFANEQFF.

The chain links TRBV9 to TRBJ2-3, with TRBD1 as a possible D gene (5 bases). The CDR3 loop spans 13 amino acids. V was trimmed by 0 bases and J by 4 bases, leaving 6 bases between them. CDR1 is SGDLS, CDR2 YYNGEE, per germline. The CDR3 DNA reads TGTGCCAGCAGCGTAGAAGGGGCAGATACGCAGTATTTT. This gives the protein CASSVEGADTQYF.

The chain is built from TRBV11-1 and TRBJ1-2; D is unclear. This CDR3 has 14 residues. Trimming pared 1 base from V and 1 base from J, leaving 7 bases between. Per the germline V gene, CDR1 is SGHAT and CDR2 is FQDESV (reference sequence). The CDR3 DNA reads TGTGCCAGCAGCTTAGATCACAGTAACTATGGCTACACCTTC. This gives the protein CASSLDHSNYGYTF.

This chain's CDR3 is CASSVEGGTDTQYF. The DNA for the CDR3 is TGTGCCAGCAGCGTAGAGGGGGGCACAGATACGCAGTATTTT. The genes are TRBV9 and TRBJ2-3; D may be TRBD1 (6 bases). Germline loops: CDR1 SGDLS, CDR2 YYNGEE. The CDR3 totals 14 residues. V gave up 0 bases and J gave up 1 base, with 6 bases separating them. The whole variable domain, remainder taken from reference TRBV9 and TRBJ2-3, is DSGVTQTPKHLITATGQRVTLRCSPRSGDLSVYWYQQSLDQGLQFLIQYYNGEERAKGNILERFSAQQFPDLHSELNLSSLELGDSALYFCASSVEGGTDTQYFGPGTRLTVL.

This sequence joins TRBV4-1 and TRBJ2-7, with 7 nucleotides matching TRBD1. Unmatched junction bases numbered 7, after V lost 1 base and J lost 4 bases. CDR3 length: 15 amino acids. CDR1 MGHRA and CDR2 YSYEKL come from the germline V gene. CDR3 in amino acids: CASSQGPGQNYEQYF. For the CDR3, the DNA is TGCGCCAGCAGCCAAGGACCGGGACAGAATTACGAGCAGTACTTC.

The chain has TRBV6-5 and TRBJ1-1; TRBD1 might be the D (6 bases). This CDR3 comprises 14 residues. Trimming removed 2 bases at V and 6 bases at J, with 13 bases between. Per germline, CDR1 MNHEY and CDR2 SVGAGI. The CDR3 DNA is TGTGCCAGCAGTTACGAATCAGGGGTCGCTGAAGCTTTCTTT. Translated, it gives CASSYESGVAEAFF.

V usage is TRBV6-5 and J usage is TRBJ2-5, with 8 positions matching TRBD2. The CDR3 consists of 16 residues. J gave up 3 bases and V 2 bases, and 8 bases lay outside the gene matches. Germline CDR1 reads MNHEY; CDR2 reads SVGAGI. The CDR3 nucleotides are TGTGCCAGCAGTTACGGGGGAGGAGCGGGGGAAGAGACCCAGTACTTC. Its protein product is CASSYGGGAGEETQYF.

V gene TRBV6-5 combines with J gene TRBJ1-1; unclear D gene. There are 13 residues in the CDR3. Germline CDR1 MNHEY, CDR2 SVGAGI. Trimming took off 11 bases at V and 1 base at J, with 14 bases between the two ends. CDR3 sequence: CAGKTTSNTEAFF. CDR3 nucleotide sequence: TGTGCCGGAAAGACAACCTCGAACACTGAAGCTTTCTTT.

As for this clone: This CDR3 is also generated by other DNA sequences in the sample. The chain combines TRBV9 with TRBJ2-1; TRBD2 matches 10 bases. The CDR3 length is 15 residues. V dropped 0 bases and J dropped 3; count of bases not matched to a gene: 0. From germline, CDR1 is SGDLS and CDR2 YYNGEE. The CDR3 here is CASSVGLAGYNEQFF. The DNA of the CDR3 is TGTGCCAGCAGCGTAGGACTAGCGGGCTACAATGAGCAGTTCTTC.

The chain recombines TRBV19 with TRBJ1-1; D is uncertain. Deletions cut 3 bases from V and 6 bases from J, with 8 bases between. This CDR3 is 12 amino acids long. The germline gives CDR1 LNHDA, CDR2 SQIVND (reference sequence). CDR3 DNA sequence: TGTGCCAGTAGTATCGGTGTCGCTGAAGCTTTCTTT. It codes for CASSIGVAEAFF.

The CDR3 protein is CGSAVGSNTEAFF. The CDR3 DNA sequence: TGTGGCTCAGCAGTGGGGAGCAACACTGAAGCTTTCTTT. The chain carries TRBV6-1 and TRBJ1-1, with D hard to call. CDR3 length equals 13 residues. The germline V gene has CDR1 MNHNS and CDR2 SASEGT.

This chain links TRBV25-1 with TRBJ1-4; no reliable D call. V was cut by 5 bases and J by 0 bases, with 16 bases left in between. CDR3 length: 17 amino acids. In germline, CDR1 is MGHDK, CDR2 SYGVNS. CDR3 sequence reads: CASSRRVGVSTNEKLFF. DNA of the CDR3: TGTGCCAGCAGTCGTAGGGTCGGGGTGTCAACTAATGAAAAACTGTTTTTT. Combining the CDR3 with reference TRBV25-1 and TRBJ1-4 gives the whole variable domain EADIYQTPRYLVIGTGKKITLECSQTMGHDKMYWYQQDPGMELHLIHYSYGVNSTEKGDLSSESTVSRIRTEHFPLTLESARPSHTSQYLCASSRRVGVSTNEKLFFGSGTQLSVL.

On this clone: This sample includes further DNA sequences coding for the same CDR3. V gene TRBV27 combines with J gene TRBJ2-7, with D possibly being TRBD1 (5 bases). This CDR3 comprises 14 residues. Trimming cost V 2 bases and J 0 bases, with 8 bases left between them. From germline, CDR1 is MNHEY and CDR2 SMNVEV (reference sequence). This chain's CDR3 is CASSLLQGSYEQYF. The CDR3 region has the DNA TGTGCCAGCAGTTTACTGCAGGGCTCCTACGAGCAGTACTTC.

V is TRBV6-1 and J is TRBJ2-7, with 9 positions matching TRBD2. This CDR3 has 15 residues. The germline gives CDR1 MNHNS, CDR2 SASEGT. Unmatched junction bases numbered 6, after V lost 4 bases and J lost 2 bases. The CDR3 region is CASSVNSGSPYEQYF. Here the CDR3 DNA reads TGTGCCAGCAGTGTTAATAGCGGGAGTCCCTACGAGCAGTACTTC.

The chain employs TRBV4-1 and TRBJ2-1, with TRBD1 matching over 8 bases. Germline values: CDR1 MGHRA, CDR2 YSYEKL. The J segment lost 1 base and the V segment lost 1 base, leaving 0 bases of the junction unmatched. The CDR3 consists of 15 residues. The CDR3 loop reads CASSQGQGSYNEQFF. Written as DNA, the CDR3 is TGCGCCAGCAGCCAAGGACAGGGGTCCTACAATGAGCAGTTCTTC.

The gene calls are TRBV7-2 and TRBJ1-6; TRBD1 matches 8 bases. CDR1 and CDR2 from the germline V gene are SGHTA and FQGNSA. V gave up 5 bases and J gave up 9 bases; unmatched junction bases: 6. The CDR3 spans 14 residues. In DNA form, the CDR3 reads TGTGCCAGCAGCACTGGACAGGGAACTTCACCCCTCCACTTT. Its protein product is CASSTGQGTSPLHF.

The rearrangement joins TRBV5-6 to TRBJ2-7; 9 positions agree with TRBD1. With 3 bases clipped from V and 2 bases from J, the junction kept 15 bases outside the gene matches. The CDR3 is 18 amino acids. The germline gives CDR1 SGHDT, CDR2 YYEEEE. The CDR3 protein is CASSWAGLGQGHPYEQYF. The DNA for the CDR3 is TGTGCCAGCAGCTGGGCAGGTTTGGGACAGGGCCATCCCTACGAGCAGTACTTC.

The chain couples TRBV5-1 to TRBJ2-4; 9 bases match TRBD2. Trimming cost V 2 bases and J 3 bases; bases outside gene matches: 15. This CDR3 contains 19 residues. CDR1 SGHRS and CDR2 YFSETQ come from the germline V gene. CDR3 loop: CASSLVGRGGDESKNIQYF. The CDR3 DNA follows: TGCGCCAGCAGCTTAGTCGGGCGGGGGGGTGATGAAAGCAAAAACATTCAGTACTTC.

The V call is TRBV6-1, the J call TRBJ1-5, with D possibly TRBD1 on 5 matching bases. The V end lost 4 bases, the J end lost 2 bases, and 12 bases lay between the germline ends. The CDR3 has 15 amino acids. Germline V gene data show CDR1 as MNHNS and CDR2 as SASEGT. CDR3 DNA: TGTGCCAGCAGTGCGGGGGGAAAGGGCAATCAGCCCCAGCATTTT. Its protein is CASSAGGKGNQPQHF.